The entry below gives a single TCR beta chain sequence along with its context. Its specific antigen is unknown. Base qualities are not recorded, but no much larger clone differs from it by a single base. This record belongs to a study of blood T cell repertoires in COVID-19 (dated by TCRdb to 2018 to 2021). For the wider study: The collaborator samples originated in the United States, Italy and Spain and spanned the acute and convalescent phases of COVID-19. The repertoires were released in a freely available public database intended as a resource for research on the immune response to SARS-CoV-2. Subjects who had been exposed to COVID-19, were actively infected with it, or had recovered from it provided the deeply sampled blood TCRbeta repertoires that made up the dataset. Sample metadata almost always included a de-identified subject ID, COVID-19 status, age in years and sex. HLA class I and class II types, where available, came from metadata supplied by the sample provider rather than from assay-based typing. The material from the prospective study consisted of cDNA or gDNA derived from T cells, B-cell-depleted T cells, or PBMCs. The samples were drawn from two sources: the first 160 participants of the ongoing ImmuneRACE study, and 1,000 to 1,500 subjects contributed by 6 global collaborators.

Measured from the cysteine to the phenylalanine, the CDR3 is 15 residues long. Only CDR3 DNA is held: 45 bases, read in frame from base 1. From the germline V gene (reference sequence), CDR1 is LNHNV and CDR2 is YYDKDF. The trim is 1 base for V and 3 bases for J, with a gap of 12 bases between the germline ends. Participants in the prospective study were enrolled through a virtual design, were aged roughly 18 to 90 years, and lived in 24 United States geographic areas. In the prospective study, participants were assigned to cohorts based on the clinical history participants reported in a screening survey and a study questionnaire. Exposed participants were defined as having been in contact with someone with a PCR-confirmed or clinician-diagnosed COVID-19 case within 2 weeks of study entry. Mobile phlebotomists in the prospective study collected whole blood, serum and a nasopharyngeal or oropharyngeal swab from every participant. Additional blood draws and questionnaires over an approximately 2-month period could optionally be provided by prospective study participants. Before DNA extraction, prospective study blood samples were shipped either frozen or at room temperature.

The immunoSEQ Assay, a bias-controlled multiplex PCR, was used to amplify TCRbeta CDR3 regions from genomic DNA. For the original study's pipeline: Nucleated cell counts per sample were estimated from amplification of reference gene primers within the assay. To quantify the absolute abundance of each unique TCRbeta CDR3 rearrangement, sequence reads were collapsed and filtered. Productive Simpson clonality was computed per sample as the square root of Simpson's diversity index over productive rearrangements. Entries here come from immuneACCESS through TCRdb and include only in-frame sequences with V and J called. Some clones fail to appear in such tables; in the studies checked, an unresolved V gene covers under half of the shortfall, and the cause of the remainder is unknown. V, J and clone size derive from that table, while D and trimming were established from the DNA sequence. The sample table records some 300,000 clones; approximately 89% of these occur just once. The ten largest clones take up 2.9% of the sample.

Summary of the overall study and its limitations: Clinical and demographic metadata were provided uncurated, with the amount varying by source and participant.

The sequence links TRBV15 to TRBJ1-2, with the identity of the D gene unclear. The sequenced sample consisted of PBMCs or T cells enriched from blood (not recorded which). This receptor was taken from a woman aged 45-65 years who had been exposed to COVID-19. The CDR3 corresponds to CATSRGGSRDYGYTF. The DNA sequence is TGTGCCACCAGCAGAGGTGGGAGCAGAGACTATGGCTACACCTTC.